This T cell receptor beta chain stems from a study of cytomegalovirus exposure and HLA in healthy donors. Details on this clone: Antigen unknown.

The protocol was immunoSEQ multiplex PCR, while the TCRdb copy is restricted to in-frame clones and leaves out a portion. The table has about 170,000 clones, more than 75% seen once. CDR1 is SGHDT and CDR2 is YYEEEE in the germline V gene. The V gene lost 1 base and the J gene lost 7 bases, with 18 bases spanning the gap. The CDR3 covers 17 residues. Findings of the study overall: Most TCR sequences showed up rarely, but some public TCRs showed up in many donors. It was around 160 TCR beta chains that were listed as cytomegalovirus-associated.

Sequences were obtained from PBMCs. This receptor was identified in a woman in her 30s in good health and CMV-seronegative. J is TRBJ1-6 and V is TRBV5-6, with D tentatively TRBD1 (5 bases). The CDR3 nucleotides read TGTGCCAGCAGCTTGCTCGGCCGGGACTGGGGAAATTCACCCCTCCACTTT. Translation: CASSLLGRDWGNSPLHF.